The T cell receptor (beta chain) described here comes from a study of T-cell memory formation after mild COVID-19. This CDR3 contains 13 residues. The germline V gene encodes CDR1 SGDLS and CDR2 YYNGEE. V was pared by 2 bases and J by 7 bases, with 9 bases between. The sample holds a few counts of this clonotype. MiXCR was run by TCRdb on the 5' RACE reads, yielding one entry per CDR3 protein. This table holds around 130,000 distinct CDR3 sequences, about 15% found once. The sequence derives from a man between 18 and 35 years old who had mild COVID-19 (a few samples of this study predate the infection). Cell type and time point are not known. This chain connects TRBV9 to TRBJ2-2, with TRBD2 as a possible D gene (5 bases). The sample was PBMCs or a T cell subset sorted from them (not recorded which). The CDR3 is CASSVGVGGELFF. In DNA form, the CDR3 reads TGTGCCAGCAGCGTCGGGGTGGGCGGGGAGCTGTTTTTT.